The entry below describes one T cell receptor beta chain. Generated by immunoSEQ multiplex PCR, the TCRdb table keeps only in-frame clones and is missing some. The table lists over 40,000 clones, around four fifths of them singletons. This sample was taken from a study of radiotherapy plus CTLA-4 blockade in lung cancer. Study in general: Around 18% of patients responded objectively, and about 30% achieved disease control.

V lost 4 bases to trimming and J lost 3 bases; unmatched junction nucleotides: 6. From germline, CDR1 is SGHTA and CDR2 FQGTGA. The CDR3 is made up of 16 amino acids. The study treated chemo-refractory metastatic non-small-cell lung cancer patients with focal radiation plus ipilimumab CTLA-4 blockade. The clonotype comes from a human donor with non-small cell lung cancer who had stable disease on radiotherapy plus ipilimumab. V gene TRBV7-3 combines with J gene TRBJ2-5, with 12 bases lining up with TRBD1. The source material was peripheral blood, sampled from a patient treated with radiotherapy plus ipilimumab. The CDR3 sequence: CASSWGTGGLEETQYF. CDR3 bases: TGTGCCAGCAGCTGGGGGACAGGGGGCTTAGAAGAGACCCAGTACTTC.